These 5 T cell receptor beta chains were all obtained from the same sample, sequenced in a study of shared clonotypes between healthy human individuals. Here immunoSEQ multiplex PCR was the method, and the copy in TCRdb shows in-frame clones only, minus some. The sample holds 2,500,000 or so clones, approximately 90% seen once. Source material: naive CD4+ T cells sorted from blood. As to subset: CD45RA+ positively selected. Receptors originate from a man in his late teens or twenties in good health.

This clone was picked up one time. The rearrangement links TRBV6-1 to TRBJ2-1; 7 bases map to TRBD2. CDR3 size: 16 residues. J was trimmed by 6 bases and V by 4 bases; bases with no gene match: 12. Germline V gene data show CDR1 as MNHNS and CDR2 as SASEGT. As DNA, the CDR3 is TGTGCCAGCAGTGGACGGACTAGTAGCGGGTCCAATGAGCAGTTCTTC. Protein: CASSGRTSSGSNEQFF.

This chain connects TRBV4-3 to TRBJ2-7; 7 bases map to TRBD2. The CDR3 extends over 14 amino acids. After removal of 0 bases from V and 3 bases from J, the junction contained 2 bases not matched to a gene. CDR1 LGHNA and CDR2 YSLEER come from the germline V gene. CDR3 residues: CASSQEAGDYEQYF. Here the CDR3 DNA reads TGCGCCAGCAGCCAAGAGGCGGGAGACTACGAGCAGTACTTC.

On this clone: The sample holds other DNA sequences that translate to the same CDR3. The chain carries TRBV28 and TRBJ1-1; possibly TRBD1 for D (5 bases). Trimming took 4 bases from V and 1 from J, leaving 10 bases between them. The CDR3 length is 14 residues. Germline assignment: CDR1 MDHEN and CDR2 SYDVKM. The CDR3 sequence is CASSYGTTNTEAFF. Here the CDR3 DNA reads TGTGCCAGCAGTTACGGGACGACGAACACTGAAGCTTTCTTT.

V gene TRBV30 combines with J gene TRBJ1-3; possible D gene TRBD1, 6 bases. This CDR3 contains 15 residues. Germline CDR1 reads GTSNPN; CDR2 reads SVGIG (reference sequence). Trimming removed 0 bases from V and 1 base from J, with 10 bases in between. The CDR3 reads CAWSVGGKSGNTIYF. CDR3 nucleotide sequence: TGTGCCTGGAGTGTAGGGGGGAAGTCTGGAAACACCATATATTTT.

The V call is TRBV2, the J call TRBJ2-7, with D hard to call. CDR1 is SNHLY, CDR2 FYNNEI, per germline. V lost 1 base and J lost 0, with 13 bases in between. CDR3 size: 16 residues. Written as DNA, the CDR3 is TGTGCCAGCAGTGAAGGGAGTGGGATGAGCTCCTACGAGCAGTACTTC. This gives the protein CASSEGSGMSSYEQYF. Filled out from reference TRBV2 and TRBJ2-7, the complete variable domain reads EPEVTQTPSHQVTQMGQEVILRCVPISNHLYFYWYRQILGQKVEFLVSFYNNEISEKSEIFDDQFSVERPDGSNFTLKIRSTKLEDSAMYFCASSEGSGMSSYEQYFGPGTRLTVT.